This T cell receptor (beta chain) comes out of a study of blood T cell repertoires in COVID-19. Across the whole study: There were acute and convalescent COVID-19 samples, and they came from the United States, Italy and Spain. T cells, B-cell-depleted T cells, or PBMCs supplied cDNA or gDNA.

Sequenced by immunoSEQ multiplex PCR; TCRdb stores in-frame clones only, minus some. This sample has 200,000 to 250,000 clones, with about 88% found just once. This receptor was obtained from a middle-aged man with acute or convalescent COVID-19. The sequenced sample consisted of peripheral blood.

CDR3 sequence reads: CAIRGALSTDTQYF. The CDR3 nucleotides are TGTGCCATCAGGGGAGCACTTAGCACAGATACGCAGTATTTT. The chain employs TRBV10-3 and TRBJ2-3; possible D gene TRBD2, 5 bases. This CDR3 has 14 residues. Germline CDR1 is ENHRY and CDR2 is SYGVKD. V was clipped by 6 bases and J by 0 bases, with 10 bases between them.